The sequence of this TCR beta chain was determined in a study of PD-1 blockade in classical Hodgkin lymphoma. Using immunoSEQ multiplex PCR, the repertoire was profiled, and TCRdb retains in-frame clones only, with some absent. Of 11,000 to 15,000 clones listed, about 83% are singletons. There was relapse after autologous stem cell transplantation in every patient, and there was variation in brentuximab vedotin exposure. Patients showed best responses of complete response, partial response or progressive disease. Trimming cost V 4 bases and J 2 bases, with 16 bases left between them. The CDR3 totals 16 residues. Germline CDR1 SNHLY, CDR2 FYNNEI. Note on this clone: Antigen unknown.

Study findings and constraints: Prior therapy or disease activity may underlie the repertoire differences, whose causes remain undefined. Complete responders started with a diversity level that resembled newly diagnosed patients at baseline. It was CD4+ TCR diversity, not CD8+, that rose significantly by C4D1.

The J gene is TRBJ2-3, the V gene TRBV2, with D perhaps being TRBD1 or TRBD2 (5 bases each). This receptor was taken from a human donor with classical Hodgkin lymphoma. The sequencing used peripheral blood mononuclear cells (PBMCs), collected before the second cycle of nivolumab. CDR3 loop: CASSAGAGSITDTQYF. CDR3 sequence (DNA): TGTGCCAGCAGTGCTGGAGCAGGGAGTATCACAGATACGCAGTATTTT.